These 20 T cell receptor beta chains share one sample of origin, sequenced in a study of cytomegalovirus exposure and HLA in healthy donors. The assay was immunoSEQ multiplex PCR, and TCRdb's table has in-frame clones only and misses some. Among 100,000 to 150,000 clones listed, 85% to 90% were seen once. The source material was PBMCs. The receptors stem from a man aged 25 to 40 in good health and CMV-seronegative.

The J gene is TRBJ2-7, the V gene TRBV14, with TRBD1 identical over 8 bases. V lost 0 bases to trimming and J lost 2 bases; unmatched junction nucleotides: 12. The CDR3 sequence is 18 residues long. CDR1 is SGHDN and CDR2 is FVKESK in the germline V gene. This CDR3 is CASSQERGRQGATYEQYF. For the CDR3, the DNA is TGTGCCAGCAGCCAAGAGCGGGGTAGGCAGGGGGCGACCTACGAGCAGTACTTC.

This clone came up a few times. This chain joins TRBV19 and TRBJ1-6, with 10 bases that match TRBD1. Germline V gene lookup returns CDR1 LNHDA and CDR2 SQIVND (reference sequence). The CDR3 is made up of 14 amino acids. V gave up 7 bases and J gave up 8 bases; unmatched junction bases: 5. CDR3 sequence reads: CASNPTGGHSPLHF. Written as DNA, the CDR3 is TGTGCCAGTAACCCGACAGGGGGCCATTCACCCCTCCACTTT.

In nucleotides, the CDR3 is TGTGCCAGCAGCGGTCTGGGGGGGAAGAGCACCGGGGAGCTGTTTTTT. Protein: CASSGLGGKSTGELFF. V is TRBV9 and J is TRBJ2-2; 7 bases agree with TRBD2. Losses at the gene ends were 3 bases for V and 4 bases for J; bases not matched to a gene: 9. The CDR3 spans 16 residues. Germline lookup yields CDR1 SGDLS and CDR2 YYNGEE.

The chain employs TRBV15 and TRBJ1-5; D is undetermined. In germline, CDR1 is LNHNV, CDR2 YYDKDF (reference sequence). The ends were cut back, 5 bases at V and 2 bases at J, with 7 bases in the middle. The CDR3 covers 13 residues. CDR3 amino acids: CATSEVRNQPQHF. CDR3 nucleotides: TGTGCCACCAGCGAGGTTCGCAATCAGCCCCAGCATTTT.

The rearrangement joins TRBV29-1 to TRBJ1-2; 7 bases fit TRBD1. V dropped 6 bases and J dropped 2; count of bases not matched to a gene: 12. Germline loops: CDR1 SQVTM, CDR2 ANQGSEA. This CDR3 spans 15 amino acids. Written as DNA, the CDR3 is TGCAGCGTCGTACGAAGACAGGGAGGAAACTATGGCTACACCTTC. It yields the protein CSVVRRQGGNYGYTF.

V and J are TRBV5-6 and TRBJ1-2; the match to TRBD1 covers 9 bases. This CDR3 has 15 amino acids. V was pared by 5 bases and J by 4 bases, with 9 bases of the junction left unmatched. The germline CDR1 and CDR2 sequences are SGHDT and YYEEEE. This CDR3 reads CASRATGTGFYGYTF. CDR3 nucleotides: TGTGCCAGCAGAGCAACCGGGACAGGGTTCTATGGCTACACCTTC.

This chain connects TRBV15 to TRBJ2-7; D possibly corresponds to TRBD1 (5 bases). V lost 8 bases and J lost 1, with 9 bases in between. The V gene's germline CDR1 is LNHNV and CDR2 YYDKDF (reference sequence). There are 12 residues in the CDR3. CDR3 loop: CATSDRSYEQYF. In DNA, the CDR3 is TGTGCCACCTCCGACAGATCCTACGAGCAGTACTTC.

CDR3 in amino acids: CASSSDRATNEKLFF. The CDR3 nucleotides read TGCGCCAGCAGCTCGGACAGGGCAACTAATGAAAAACTGTTTTTT. The V gene is TRBV5-1, the J gene TRBJ1-4; TRBD1 aligns across 8 bases. Trimming took 3 bases from V and 0 from J; bases not matched to a gene: 1. The V gene's germline CDR1 is SGHRS and CDR2 YFSETQ. The CDR3 loop spans 15 amino acids.

DNA of the CDR3: TGTGCCAGCAGCCCAGGACGTAGCGGGGGGGCTGGGACGCAGTATTTT. This codes for CASSPGRSGGAGTQYF. This chain connects TRBV7-9 to TRBJ2-3; 11 nucleotides line up with TRBD2. This CDR3 region has 16 residues. The V gene end was trimmed by 5 bases and the J gene end by 9 bases; junction bases not matched to a gene: 13. Germline values: CDR1 SEHNR, CDR2 FQNEAQ (reference sequence). Variable domain in full (rest from reference TRBV7-9 and TRBJ2-3): DTGVSQNPRHKITKRGQNVTFRCDPISEHNRLYWYRQTLGQGPEFLTYFQNEAQLEKSRLLSDRFSAERPKGSFSTLEIQRTEQGDSAMYLCASSPGRSGGAGTQYFGPGTRLTVL.

This clone was observed a few times. The chain joins TRBV2 to TRBJ1-2; D may be TRBD1 (5 bases). The V gene lost 6 bases and the J gene lost 4 bases, with 18 bases spanning the gap. This CDR3 has 15 residues. CDR1 and CDR2 (germline): SNHLY, FYNNEI. The CDR3 spells CASRGGHGWGYGYTF. The CDR3 coding sequence is TGTGCCAGCAGGGGAGGACATGGCTGGGGCTATGGCTACACCTTC.

This sequence joins TRBV27 and TRBJ2-3; weak D call: TRBD2 (6 bases). The CDR3 sequence is 15 residues long. The ends were cut back, 7 bases at V and 3 bases at J, with 17 bases in the middle. In germline, CDR1 is MNHEY, CDR2 SMNVEV (reference sequence). CDR3 loop: CASKGLMAGTDTQYF. The DNA for the CDR3 is TGTGCCAGCAAAGGGTTAATGGCGGGGACAGATACGCAGTATTTT.

The chain recombines TRBV18 with TRBJ1-3; D is perhaps TRBD1 (5 bases). Germline CDR1 and CDR2: KGHSH and LQKENI. The CDR3 runs to 15 residues. V was trimmed by 2 bases and J by 0 bases, leaving 8 bases between them. DNA for the CDR3: TGTGCCAGCTCACCAATCGACAGCTCTGGAAACACCATATATTTT. It translates to CASSPIDSSGNTIYF.

J is TRBJ2-2 and V is TRBV9, with 7 bases that match TRBD2. In germline, CDR1 is SGDLS, CDR2 YYNGEE. The CDR3 extends over 17 amino acids. After removal of 0 bases from V and 5 bases from J, the junction contained 10 bases not matched to a gene. The CDR3: CASSVVGTKLTTGELFF. The CDR3 DNA reads as TGTGCCAGCAGCGTAGTAGGGACTAAATTAACGACCGGGGAGCTGTTTTTT.

The chain has TRBV14 and TRBJ2-1, with a weak D call TRBD2 (5 bases). The CDR3 contains 15 residues. V lost 3 bases to trimming and J lost 3 bases, with 12 bases between them. Germline CDR1 is SGHDN and CDR2 is FVKESK. The CDR3 nucleotides are TGTGCCAGCAGCCAGAGGGTTCCCTTCTACAATGAGCAGTTCTTC. Its protein is CASSQRVPFYNEQFF. Variable domain in full (rest from reference TRBV14 and TRBJ2-1): EAGVTQFPSHSVIEKGQTVTLRCDPISGHDNLYWYRRVMGKEIKFLLHFVKESKQDESGMPNNRFLAERTGGTYSTLKVQPAELEDSGVYFCASSQRVPFYNEQFFGPGTRLTVL.

The V call is TRBV7-8, the J call TRBJ1-5, with 9 bases aligning to TRBD1. CDR3 length equals 15 residues. The germline V gene encodes CDR1 SGHVS and CDR2 FQNEAQ. Trimming cost V 1 base and J 4 bases; bases outside gene matches: 2. The CDR3 loop reads CASSLVTGGNQPQHF. In nucleotides, the CDR3 is TGTGCCAGCAGCTTAGTGACAGGGGGTAATCAGCCCCAGCATTTT.

The rearrangement uses TRBV28 and TRBJ1-5; maybe TRBD1 (5 bases). Germline-derived CDR1 and CDR2 are MDHEN and SYDVKM. The CDR3 runs 13 residues. Deletions cut 2 bases from V and 5 bases from J, with 7 bases between. The CDR3 bases are TGTGCCAGCAGTTTAGACAGCGATCAGCCCCAGCATTTT. It is translated as CASSLDSDQPQHF.

V is TRBV9 and J is TRBJ1-2, with D perhaps matching TRBD1 (5 bases). The germline gives CDR1 SGDLS, CDR2 YYNGEE. V shed 4 bases and J shed 7 bases, with 29 bases lying between them. This CDR3 has 18 amino acids. DNA for the CDR3: TGTGCCAGCAGCTTTTCGCAGGGTGTCTCGTTCGGAAAGGGTGGCTACACCTTC. Its protein is CASSFSQGVSFGKGGYTF.

The chain combines TRBV28 with TRBJ2-7, with D tentatively TRBD2 (6 bases). Trimming cost V 7 bases and J 4 bases, with 17 bases left between them. The CDR3 contains 14 residues. Germline CDR1 reads MDHEN; CDR2 reads SYDVKM. The CDR3: CASNSGVRQYEQYF. In nucleotides, the CDR3 is TGTGCCAGCAACTCGGGGGTACGGCAGTACGAGCAGTACTTC.

This clone was seen more than once but under ten times. The CDR3 loop is CASKGQWNTEAFF. CDR3 DNA: TGTGCCAGCAAGGGACAATGGAACACTGAAGCTTTCTTT. The genes are TRBV7-9 and TRBJ1-1; tentatively, D is TRBD1 (6 bases). The CDR3 runs to 13 residues. Germline lookup yields CDR1 SEHNR and CDR2 FQNEAQ (reference sequence). V was clipped by 7 bases and J by 1 base, with 10 bases between them.

The gene calls are TRBV28 and TRBJ2-1; weak D call: TRBD1 (6 bases). Germline CDR1 reads MDHEN; CDR2 reads SYDVKM. The germline V and J ends were trimmed by 4 bases and 5 bases, with 12 bases remaining between them. The CDR3 has 14 amino acids. For the CDR3, the DNA is TGTGCCAGCAGTTACAGGGTGGCGGACAATGAGCAGTTCTTC. Encoded protein: CASSYRVADNEQFF.